This T cell receptor (beta chain) was recovered during a study of T-cell reconstitution after alpha-beta-depleted transplantation in children. CDR3 length: 15 amino acids. V lost 5 bases and J 3 bases, leaving 14 bases between the germline ends. This clonotype has more than one count but fewer than ten. The authors prepared the TCRbeta library with unique molecular identifiers. TCRdb reanalysed the PCR reads using MiXCR and keeps one entry per CDR3 protein. The sample lists some 500,000 distinct CDR3 sequences, approximately 30% seen once, with 2% to 2.5% in the top ten. The gene calls are TRBV12-3 or TRBV12-4 and TRBJ1-5; possible D gene TRBD1, 6 bases. This receptor was taken from a human donor who donated a stem cell graft to a child with aplastic anemia. Here the sequenced sample was PBMCs from the stem cell graft donor, taken from the stem cell graft. CDR3 protein: CASSLSGGHNQPQHF. In nucleotides, the CDR3 is TGTGCCAGCAGTCTCTCGGGGGGCCACAATCAGCCCCAGCATTTT.